This T cell receptor beta chain was captured by sequencing in a study of blood T cell repertoires in COVID-19. In the study's own analysis: Reference gene primer amplification in the assay estimated nucleated cell counts. Measured with immunoSEQ multiplex PCR; TCRdb has only the in-frame clones, and not every one. That table is the source of V, J and clone size, and D and trimming were worked out from the DNA. The sample has over 450,000 clones; roughly nine tenths are singletons. CDR3 size: 17 residues. This receptor was identified in a man in his late teens or twenties with COVID-19, enrolled during active disease. Source material: peripheral blood. The chain carries TRBV21-1 and TRBJ2-2; the table names TRBD2, a call not compared with the DNA. TRBV21-1 represents a pseudogene. The CDR3 region has the DNA TGTGCCAGCAGCAGAGGCAATAGCGGGAGCGACACCGGGGAGCTGTTTTTT. Amino acids: CASSRGNSGSDTGELFF.